These 21 T cell receptor beta chains were all obtained from the same sample, sequenced in a study of T cells after yellow fever vaccination (dated by TCRdb to the late 2010s). The treatment or condition label, as the study defines it: live attenuated yellow fever vaccine strain. The library was produced with 5' RACE. The run used an Illumina HiSeq 2500. TCRdb took the public reads, trimmed them with fastp at Q25, ran MiXCR for clone calling and kept in-frame beta chains. Entries that share a CDR3 protein sequence are merged under the most common genes and DNA. This sample comprises about 32,000 distinct CDR3 sequences, 6.5% to 8% of them detected only once. The top ten clones comprise 20% to 25% of the sample. This specimen was PBMCs, either bulk or a sorted T-cell subset (CD4+, CD8+, memory, or dextramer-sorted; not recorded which), taken on the day of the first yellow fever vaccination. These receptors were collected from a man between 18 and 35 years old who received the YFV17D yellow fever vaccine.

In this sample, this clonotype turned up many times. The V gene is TRBV27, the J gene TRBJ1-2; 7 bases fit TRBD1. J lost 2 bases, V lost 5 bases, and 2 bases had no gene match. This CDR3 has 13 residues. The germline V gene encodes CDR1 MNHEY and CDR2 SMNVEV (reference sequence). CDR3 nucleotide sequence: TGTGCCAGCAGTGGACAGGCGAACTATGGCTACACCTTC. Protein product: CASSGQANYGYTF.

This clonotype was counted at least ten times. CDR3 region: CASSPMTGSRDTQYF. The CDR3 coding sequence is TGTGCCAGCAGCCCGATGACAGGGAGTAGAGATACGCAGTATTTT. The gene calls are TRBV7-2 and TRBJ2-3; 7 bases are a match to TRBD1. The CDR3 has 15 residues. Germline lookup yields CDR1 SGHTA and CDR2 FQGNSA. V gave up 5 bases and J gave up 5 bases; unmatched junction bases: 10.

This clonotype was picked up many times. The V call is TRBV9, the J call TRBJ2-1, with 7 bases identical to TRBD2. Germline V gene data show CDR1 as SGDLS and CDR2 as YYNGEE. Trimming cost V 0 bases and J 4 bases; bases outside gene matches: 13. This CDR3 region has 18 residues. CDR3 DNA sequence: TGTGCCAGCAGCGTAGGGGCTGGAGGGGCTAGCGGATACAATGAGCAGTTCTTC. It is translated as CASSVGAGGASGYNEQFF.

Relative to its sample, this clonotype is medium-sized. The chain combines TRBV18 with TRBJ2-3; 8 positions match TRBD2. Trimming at V came to 6 bases and at J to 2 bases, leaving 10 bases not matched to a gene. The CDR3 is made up of 16 amino acids. Looked up from germline, CDR1 is KGHSH and CDR2 is LQKENI. The CDR3 nucleotides read TGTGCCAGCTCGCCGACTAGCGCCACCACCACAGATACGCAGTATTTT. Translating gives CASSPTSATTTDTQYF.

This clonotype occurred many times. CDR3 in amino acids: CASSSTSGGRETQYF. Written as DNA, the CDR3 is TGTGCCAGCAGCAGCACTAGCGGGGGACGGGAGACCCAGTACTTC. The chain couples TRBV5-4 to TRBJ2-5, with 11 bases that match TRBD2. Germline CDR1 is SGHNT and CDR2 is YYREEE (reference sequence). Unmatched junction bases numbered 7, after V lost 4 bases and J lost 5 bases. This CDR3 region has 15 residues.

This clonotype was counted ten times or more. The V call is TRBV18, the J call TRBJ1-6, with D uncertain. V was pared by 1 base and J by 7 bases, with 5 bases between. The CDR3 loop spans 13 amino acids. CDR1 is KGHSH, CDR2 LQKENI, per germline. The CDR3 region is CASSPRENSPLHF. CDR3 in DNA: TGTGCCAGCTCACCACGGGAAAATTCACCCCTCCACTTT.

Ten or more counts support this clonotype. The CDR3: CASSQDQSVNQPQHF. The DNA for the CDR3 is TGTGCCAGCAGCCAAGATCAGTCGGTGAATCAGCCCCAGCATTTT. This chain links TRBV4-2 with TRBJ1-5; no firm D call. The CDR3 runs 15 residues. V was cut by 0 bases and J by 4 bases, with 10 bases left in between. Germline CDR1 is LGHNA and CDR2 is YNFKEQ.

This clonotype was counted a few times. The CDR3 DNA sequence: TGTGCCAGCAGCTGGGTGGTTGGCGGGGGGGGAAATACGCAGTATTTT. It encodes CASSWVVGGGGNTQYF. This rearrangement joins TRBV7-2 to TRBJ2-3; 9 nucleotides align to TRBD2. V trimming: 4 bases; J trimming: 7 bases; junction bases outside the gene matches: 12. The CDR3 is made up of 16 amino acids. CDR1 and CDR2 (germline): SGHTA, FQGNSA.

This clonotype showed up many times. The chain employs TRBV12-3 or TRBV12-4 and TRBJ1-1; D is uncertain. V was trimmed by 6 bases and J by 4 bases, leaving 12 bases between them. The CDR3 runs 13 residues. The CDR3 DNA follows: TGTGCCAGCAGCCCAGAGGTCGGCACTGAAGCTTTCTTT. Protein sequence: CASSPEVGTEAFF.

The sample holds many counts of this clonotype. The rearrangement uses TRBV7-2 and TRBJ2-3; D not certain. The germline V and J ends were trimmed by 5 bases and 2 bases, with 5 bases remaining between them. CDR1 SGHTA and CDR2 FQGNSA come from the germline V gene. This CDR3 is 12 amino acids long. CDR3 in amino acids: CASSATTDTQYF. The CDR3 DNA is TGTGCCAGCAGCGCCACCACAGATACGCAGTATTTT. Combining the CDR3 with reference TRBV7-2 and TRBJ2-3 gives the whole variable domain GAGVSQSPSNKVTEKGKDVELRCDPISGHTALYWYRQSLGQGLEFLIYFQGNSAPDKSGLPSDRFSAERTGGSVSTLTIQRTQQEDSAVYLCASSATTDTQYFGPGTRLTVL.

This clonotype was picked up many times. V and J are TRBV7-2 and TRBJ2-7, with D possibly being TRBD2 (6 bases). Germline values: CDR1 SGHTA, CDR2 FQGNSA. The CDR3 totals 13 residues. The V and J ends lost 5 bases and 5 bases respectively, with 13 bases between them. Written as DNA, the CDR3 is TGTGCCAGCAGCCCGCGGCGGGGCCACGAGCAGTACTTC. The encoded protein is CASSPRRGHEQYF. The variable domain in full, completed from reference TRBV7-2 and TRBJ2-7, reads GAGVSQSPSNKVTEKGKDVELRCDPISGHTALYWYRQSLGQGLEFLIYFQGNSAPDKSGLPSDRFSAERTGGSVSTLTIQRTQQEDSAVYLCASSPRRGHEQYFGPGTRLTVT.

The sample holds many counts of this clonotype. V usage is TRBV4-2 and J usage is TRBJ1-4; 7 bases are shared with TRBD1. V lost 1 base to trimming and J lost 4 bases; unmatched junction nucleotides: 6. CDR3 length: 16 residues. Germline loops: CDR1 LGHNA, CDR2 YNFKEQ. As DNA, the CDR3 is TGTGCCAGCAGCCAAGGCTCCGGGACAGTTAATGAAAAACTGTTTTTT. This gives the protein CASSQGSGTVNEKLFF.

This clonotype is medium-sized. The gene calls are TRBV28 and TRBJ2-1; tentatively, D is TRBD2 (6 bases). Germline assignment: CDR1 MDHEN and CDR2 SYDVKM. This CDR3 comprises 17 residues. V lost 7 bases to trimming and J lost 0 bases, with 19 bases between them. This chain's CDR3 is CASTSAGLQSSYNEQFF. CDR3 DNA sequence: TGTGCCAGCACATCTGCGGGGCTCCAGAGCTCCTACAATGAGCAGTTCTTC.

J is TRBJ1-1 and V is TRBV11-1; 8 positions agree with TRBD1. This CDR3 contains 15 residues. The germline gives CDR1 SGHAT, CDR2 FQDESV (reference sequence). J gave up 4 bases and V 3 bases, and 7 bases lay outside the gene matches. CDR3 in DNA: TGTGCCAGCAGCTTCCAGGGGGCTGTCAGCACTGAAGCTTTCTTT. This gives the protein CASSFQGAVSTEAFF.

This clonotype was recorded at least ten times. The genes are TRBV12-3 or TRBV12-4 and TRBJ2-5, with a possible D match to TRBD2 (6 bases). V lost 1 base and J 4 bases, leaving 7 bases between the germline ends. The length of the CDR3 is 13 residues. The DNA of the CDR3 is TGTGCCAGCAGTTTAGGGGGAGGAGAGACCCAGTACTTC. Protein: CASSLGGGETQYF.

This clonotype was found many times. The chain recombines TRBV19 with TRBJ2-1; 13 bases fit TRBD2. The CDR3 is 15 residues long. The V gene end was trimmed by 6 bases and the J gene end by 2 bases; junction bases not matched to a gene: 1. CDR1 LNHDA and CDR2 SQIVND come from the germline V gene (reference sequence). CDR3 DNA: TGTGCCAGTAGCACTAGCGGGGGGGCCTACAATGAGCAGTTCTTC. It translates to CASSTSGGAYNEQFF. Drawing the rest from reference TRBV19 and TRBJ2-1, the complete variable domain is DGGITQSPKYLFRKEGQNVTLSCEQNLNHDAMYWYRQDPGQGLRLIYYSQIVNDFQKGDIAEGYSVSREKKESFPLTVTSAQKNPTAFYLCASSTSGGAYNEQFFGPGTRLTVL.

The V and J genes are TRBV29-1 and TRBJ2-1; 9 nucleotides match TRBD2. V gave up 3 bases and J gave up 10 bases; unmatched junction bases: 10. Looked up from germline, CDR1 is SQVTM and CDR2 is ANQGSEA. This CDR3 spans 14 amino acids. The CDR3 nucleotides are TGCAGCGTTGAGGGAAGCGGGGGGTTTTCGGAGCAGTTCTTC. Its protein is CSVEGSGGFSEQFF.

This clonotype came up many times. V usage is TRBV7-9 and J usage is TRBJ2-1, with D perhaps TRBD1 or TRBD2 (5 bases each). Trimming took 9 bases from V and 4 from J, leaving 7 bases between them. Germline V gene lookup returns CDR1 SEHNR and CDR2 FQNEAQ (reference sequence). The CDR3 extends over 11 amino acids. The CDR3, as DNA: TGTGCCAGTGGGGGATACAATGAGCAGTTCTTC. Translating gives CASGGYNEQFF.

At least ten counts were recorded for this clonotype. The V and J genes are TRBV5-1 and TRBJ2-5; D is possibly TRBD1 or TRBD2 (6 bases each). V was pared by 0 bases and J by 1 base, with 16 bases between. Per the germline V gene, CDR1 is SGHRS and CDR2 is YFSETQ. The CDR3 spans 17 residues. Written as DNA, the CDR3 is TGCGCCAGCAGCTTGGGGCCCGGGGGCTCTTTCCAAGAGACCCAGTACTTC. This codes for CASSLGPGGSFQETQYF.

This clonotype occurred many times. For the CDR3, the DNA is TGCAGTGCTAGAGATGTAGGCCAGCCCCAGCATTTT. It is translated as CSARDVGQPQHF. The chain uses TRBV20-1 and TRBJ1-5; no clear D. V lost 0 bases, J lost 7 bases, and 7 bases lay in between. The germline gives CDR1 DFQATT, CDR2 SNEGSKA (reference sequence). The CDR3 covers 12 residues.

This clonotype came up a few times. CDR3 DNA: TGTGCCAGCAGCTTAGAATCCGGGGGCGGGGGGCCCCAGCATTTT. Translated, it gives CASSLESGGGGPQHF. The chain is built from TRBV11-2 and TRBJ1-5; tentatively, D is TRBD1 (6 bases). CDR1 SGHAT and CDR2 FQNNGV come from the germline V gene. This CDR3 spans 15 amino acids. The ends were cut back, 0 bases at V and 9 bases at J, with 15 bases in the middle.